This T cell receptor (beta chain) was retrieved from a study of CD8 T cells in Susac syndrome. CD8+ and CD4+ T cells from blood underwent TCR beta sequencing. The germline V gene has CDR1 SQVTM and CDR2 ANQGSEA. Trimming cost V 4 bases and J 3 bases; bases outside gene matches: 10. The CDR3 is made up of 15 amino acids. cDNA came from approximately 0.5 to 1 ug RNA primed by random hexamers. Each CDR3 protein gets one entry after TCRdb re-called the immunoSEQ multiplex PCR reads with MiXCR. The table has some 300,000 distinct CDR3 sequences, about nine tenths seen once. The material sequenced was CD8+ T cells from PBMCs. This rearrangement joins TRBV29-1 to TRBJ2-3, with TRBD1 identical over 7 bases. This sequence originates from a human donor with multiple sclerosis. The CDR3 bases are TGCAGCGTTGTCGGCTGGGACAGTTGGACAGATACGCAGTATTTT. Its translation is CSVVGWDSWTDTQYF.